This T cell receptor beta chain comes out of a study of breast tumors, draining lymph nodes, adjacent tissues. V lost 7 bases and J lost 4, with 4 bases in between. This CDR3 contains 11 residues. The germline CDR1 and CDR2 sequences are SGHNT and YENEEA. Axillary draining lymph nodes of breast cancer patients supplied the node samples. Study findings and constraints: Tumor repertoires ranked between lymph nodes and nontumor tissue in diversity, with V and J gene preferences. Luminal-like breast cancer showed significantly greater tumor-nontumor repertoire similarity than basal-like breast cancer did. Most tumor T cells seemingly derive from lymph node, then expand in tumor. The lymph node origin of tumor T cells was framed as consistent with a hypothesis, not demonstrated.

This clonotype was recorded many times. The antigen remains undetermined. TCRdb recomputed calls from the multiplex PCR reads with MiXCR, one row per CDR3 protein. The data contain over 200,000 distinct CDR3 sequences, around 32% of them singletons. The sequencing sample was made of axillary lymph node tissue. The genes are TRBV11-3 and TRBJ2-2; no definite D call. This sequence originates from a female donor with breast cancer. Some clones in this sample may be carry-over from other donors' samples. CDR3 sequence (DNA): TGTGCCAGCACCATCACCGGGGAGCTGTTTTTT. This sequence encodes CASTITGELFF.